This TCR beta chain was sequenced for a study of OX40 agonist ivuxolimab in advanced cancers. Study summary: Patients treated during dose escalation were battling hepatocellular carcinoma, melanoma, renal cell or head and neck cancer. Having had anti-PD-1, anti-PD-L1 or anti-CTLA-4 therapy before was allowed, and roughly 40% had some.

Germline assignment: CDR1 LNHNV and CDR2 YYDKDF (reference sequence). V shed 0 bases, J shed 7 bases, and the junction held 6 bases outside the gene matches. The CDR3 has 16 amino acids. TCRdb's table, derived via immunoSEQ multiplex PCR, lists solely in-frame clones and lacks some. The data hold about 78,000 clones, with 80% to 90% observed a single time. The specimen was CD4+ or CD8+ T cells sorted from blood, collected in a trial of the OX40 agonist ivuxolimab. The source of this sequence is an adult with an advanced solid tumor such as melanoma, head and neck, liver or kidney cancer. The chain combines TRBV15 with TRBJ1-2; 12 positions agree with TRBD1. CDR3 sequence reads: CATSRDVGQGAGGYTF. DNA for the CDR3: TGTGCCACCAGCAGAGACGTGGGACAGGGGGCTGGTGGCTACACCTTC. Complete variable domain (other parts from reference TRBV15 and TRBJ1-2): DAMVIQNPRYQVTQFGKPVTLSCSQTLNHNVMYWYQQKSSQAPKLLFHYYDKDFNNEADTPDNFQSRRPNTSFCFLDIRSPGLGDTAMYLCATSRDVGQGAGGYTFGSGTRLTVV.